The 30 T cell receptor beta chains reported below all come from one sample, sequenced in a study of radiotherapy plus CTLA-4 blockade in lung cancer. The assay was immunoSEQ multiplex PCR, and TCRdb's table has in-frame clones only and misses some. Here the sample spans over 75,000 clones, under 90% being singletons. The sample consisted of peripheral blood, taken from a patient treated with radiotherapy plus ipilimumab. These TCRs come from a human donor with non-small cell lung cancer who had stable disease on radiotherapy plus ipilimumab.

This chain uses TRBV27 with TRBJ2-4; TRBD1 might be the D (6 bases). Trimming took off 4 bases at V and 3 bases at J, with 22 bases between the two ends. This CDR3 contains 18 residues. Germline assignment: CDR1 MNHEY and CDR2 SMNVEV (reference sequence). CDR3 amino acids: CASSYFYDTEGDKNIQYF. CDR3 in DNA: TGTGCCAGCAGTTATTTTTATGATACAGAGGGGGACAAAAACATTCAGTACTTC.

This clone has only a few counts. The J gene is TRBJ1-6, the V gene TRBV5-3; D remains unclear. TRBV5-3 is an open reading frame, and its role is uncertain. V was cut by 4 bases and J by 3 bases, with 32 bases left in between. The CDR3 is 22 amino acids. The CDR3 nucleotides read TGTGCCAGAAGCATCCCGACAATCTACTTGTGGTGTGGGGTCGTCTATAATTCACCCCTCCACTTT. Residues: CARSIPTIYLWCGVVYNSPLHF.

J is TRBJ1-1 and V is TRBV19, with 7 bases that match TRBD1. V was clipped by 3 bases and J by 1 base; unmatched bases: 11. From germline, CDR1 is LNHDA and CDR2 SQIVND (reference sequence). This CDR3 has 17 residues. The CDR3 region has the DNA TGTGCCAGTAGTATTCCGGCCTTAGGACAGGCGAACACTGAAGCTTTCTTT. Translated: CASSIPALGQANTEAFF.

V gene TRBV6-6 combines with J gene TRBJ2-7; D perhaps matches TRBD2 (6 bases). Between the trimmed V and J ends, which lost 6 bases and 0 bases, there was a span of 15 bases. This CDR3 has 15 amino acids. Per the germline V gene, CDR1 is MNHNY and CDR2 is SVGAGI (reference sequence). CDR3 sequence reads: CASRRLADPSYEQYF. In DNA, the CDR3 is TGTGCCAGCAGGCGTTTAGCGGACCCCTCCTACGAGCAGTACTTC.

Here the CDR3 DNA reads TGCAGCGTTGCGCCGAGGGGAAGCACAGATACGCAGTATTTT. Residues: CSVAPRGSTDTQYF. The V and J genes are TRBV29-1 and TRBJ2-3; D is tentatively TRBD1 or TRBD2 (5 bases each). Looked up from germline, CDR1 is SQVTM and CDR2 is ANQGSEA. The length of the CDR3 is 14 residues. Deletions cut 4 bases from V and 0 bases from J, with 11 bases between.

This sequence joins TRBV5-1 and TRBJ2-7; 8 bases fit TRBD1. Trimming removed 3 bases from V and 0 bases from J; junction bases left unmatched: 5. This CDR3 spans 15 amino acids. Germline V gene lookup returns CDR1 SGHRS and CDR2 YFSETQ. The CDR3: CASSYRTGPSYEQYF. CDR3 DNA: TGCGCCAGCAGCTACCGGACAGGGCCCTCCTACGAGCAGTACTTC.

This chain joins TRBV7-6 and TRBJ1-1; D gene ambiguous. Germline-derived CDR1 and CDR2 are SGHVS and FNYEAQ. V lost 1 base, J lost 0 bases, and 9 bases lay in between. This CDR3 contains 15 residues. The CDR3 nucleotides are TGTGCCAGCAGCTTAGGGCCCTGGGTGAACACTGAAGCTTTCTTT. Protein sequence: CASSLGPWVNTEAFF.

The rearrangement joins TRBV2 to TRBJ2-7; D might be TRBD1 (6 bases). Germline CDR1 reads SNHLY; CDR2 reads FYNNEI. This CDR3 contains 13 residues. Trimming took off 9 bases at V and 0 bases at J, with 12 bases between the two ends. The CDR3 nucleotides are TGTGCCAGATCTACAGGGAGCTCCTACGAGCAGTACTTC. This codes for CARSTGSSYEQYF. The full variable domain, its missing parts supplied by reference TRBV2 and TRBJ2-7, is EPEVTQTPSHQVTQMGQEVILRCVPISNHLYFYWYRQILGQKVEFLVSFYNNEISEKSEIFDDQFSVERPDGSNFTLKIRSTKLEDSAMYFCARSTGSSYEQYFGPGTRLTVT.

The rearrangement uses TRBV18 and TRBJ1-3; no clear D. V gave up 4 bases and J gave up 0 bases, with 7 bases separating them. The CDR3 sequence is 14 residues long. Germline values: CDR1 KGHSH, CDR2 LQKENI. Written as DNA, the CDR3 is TGTGCCAGCTCACAGTCCAGCTCTGGAAACACCATATATTTT. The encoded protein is CASSQSSSGNTIYF.

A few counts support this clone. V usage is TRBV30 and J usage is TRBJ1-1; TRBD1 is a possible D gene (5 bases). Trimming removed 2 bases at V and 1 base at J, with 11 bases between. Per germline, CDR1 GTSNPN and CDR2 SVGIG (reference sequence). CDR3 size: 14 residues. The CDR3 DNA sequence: TGTGCCTGGAGTCCGAGGACACCGAACACTGAAGCTTTCTTT. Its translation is CAWSPRTPNTEAFF.

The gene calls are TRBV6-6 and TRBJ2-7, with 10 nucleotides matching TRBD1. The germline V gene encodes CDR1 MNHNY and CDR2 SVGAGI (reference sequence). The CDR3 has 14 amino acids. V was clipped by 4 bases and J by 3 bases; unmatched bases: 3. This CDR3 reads CASSSTGGDYEQYF. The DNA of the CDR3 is TGTGCCAGCAGTTCGACAGGGGGCGACTACGAGCAGTACTTC.

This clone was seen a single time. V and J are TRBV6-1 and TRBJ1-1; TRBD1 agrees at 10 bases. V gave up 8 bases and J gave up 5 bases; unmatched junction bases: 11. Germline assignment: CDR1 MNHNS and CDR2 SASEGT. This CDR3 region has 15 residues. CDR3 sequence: CASLTRDRGGTEAFF. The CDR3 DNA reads TGTGCCAGCCTAACCCGGGACAGGGGAGGTACTGAAGCTTTCTTT.

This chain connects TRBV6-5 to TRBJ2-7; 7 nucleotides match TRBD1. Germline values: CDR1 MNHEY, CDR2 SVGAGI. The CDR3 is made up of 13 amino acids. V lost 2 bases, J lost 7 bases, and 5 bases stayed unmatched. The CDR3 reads CASSYPTGREQYF. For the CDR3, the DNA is TGTGCCAGCAGTTACCCGACAGGGCGGGAGCAGTACTTC.

The CDR3, as DNA: TGTGCCAGCAGTTACTTCCGGGACAAACACGAGCAGTACTTC. Translating gives CASSYFRDKHEQYF. J is TRBJ2-7 and V is TRBV6-6; D is possibly TRBD1 (6 bases). Germline values: CDR1 MNHNY, CDR2 SVGAGI (reference sequence). This CDR3 region has 14 residues. V dropped 1 base and J dropped 5 bases, with 12 bases sitting between them.

The CDR3 loop reads CASSLSKDSPLHF. DNA of the CDR3: TGTGCCAGCAGTTTATCCAAGGATTCACCCCTCCACTTT. V usage is TRBV28 and J usage is TRBJ1-6; D remains unclear. The CDR3 spans 13 residues. V was trimmed by 1 base and J by 8 bases, leaving 6 bases between them. Germline V gene sequence: CDR1 MDHEN, CDR2 SYDVKM.

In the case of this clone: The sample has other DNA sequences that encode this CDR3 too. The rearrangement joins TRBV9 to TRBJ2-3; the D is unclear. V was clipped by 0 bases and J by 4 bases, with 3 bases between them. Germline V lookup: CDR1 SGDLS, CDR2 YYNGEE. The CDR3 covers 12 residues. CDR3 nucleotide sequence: TGTGCCAGCAGCGTAGCGGCAGATACGCAGTATTTT. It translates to CASSVAADTQYF.

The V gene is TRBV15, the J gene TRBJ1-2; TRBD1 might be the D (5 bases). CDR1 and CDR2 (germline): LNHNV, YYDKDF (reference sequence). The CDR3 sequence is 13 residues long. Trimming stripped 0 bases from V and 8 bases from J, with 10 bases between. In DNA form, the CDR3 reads TGTGCCACCAGCAGAGATCCCGGGACCGGCTACACCTTC. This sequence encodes CATSRDPGTGYTF.

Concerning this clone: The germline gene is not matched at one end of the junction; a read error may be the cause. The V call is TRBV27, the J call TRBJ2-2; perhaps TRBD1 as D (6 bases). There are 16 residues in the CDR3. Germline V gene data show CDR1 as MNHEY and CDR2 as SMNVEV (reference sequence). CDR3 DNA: TGTGTCAGCAGCCCAAGACAGGAGATTAACACCGGGGAGCTGTTTTTT. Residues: CVSSPRQEINTGELFF.

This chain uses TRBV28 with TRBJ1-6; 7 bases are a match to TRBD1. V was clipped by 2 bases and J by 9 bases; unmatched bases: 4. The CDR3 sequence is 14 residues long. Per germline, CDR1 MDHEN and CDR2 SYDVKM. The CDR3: CASSLDEGASPLHF. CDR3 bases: TGTGCCAGCAGTTTAGATGAGGGGGCTTCACCCCTCCACTTT.

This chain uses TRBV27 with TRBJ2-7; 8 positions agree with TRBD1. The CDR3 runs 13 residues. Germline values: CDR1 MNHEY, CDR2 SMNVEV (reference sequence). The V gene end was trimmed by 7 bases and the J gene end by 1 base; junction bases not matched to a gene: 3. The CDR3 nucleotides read TGTGCCAGCAAACGACAGGGGTCCTACGAGCAGTACTTC. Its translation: CASKRQGSYEQYF.

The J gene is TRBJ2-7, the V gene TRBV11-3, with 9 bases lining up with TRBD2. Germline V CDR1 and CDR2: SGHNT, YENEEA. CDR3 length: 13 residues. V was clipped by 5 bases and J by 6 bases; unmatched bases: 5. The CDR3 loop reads CASSRTSAGEQYF. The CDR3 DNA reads TGTGCCAGCAGCCGGACTAGCGCTGGCGAGCAGTACTTC.

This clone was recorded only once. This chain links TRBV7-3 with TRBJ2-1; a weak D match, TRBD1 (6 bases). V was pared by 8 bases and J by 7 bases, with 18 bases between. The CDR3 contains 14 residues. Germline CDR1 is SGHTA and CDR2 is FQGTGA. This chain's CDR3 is CASSSRGGRNEQFF. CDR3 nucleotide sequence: TGTGCCAGCTCTTCTCGTGGGGGCAGGAATGAGCAGTTCTTC.

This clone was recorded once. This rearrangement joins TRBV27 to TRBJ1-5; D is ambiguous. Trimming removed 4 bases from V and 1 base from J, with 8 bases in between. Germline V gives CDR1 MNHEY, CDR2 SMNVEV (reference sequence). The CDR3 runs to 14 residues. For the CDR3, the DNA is TGTGCCAGCAGTTCCCTAGGGAGCAATCAGCCCCAGCATTTT. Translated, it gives CASSSLGSNQPQHF.

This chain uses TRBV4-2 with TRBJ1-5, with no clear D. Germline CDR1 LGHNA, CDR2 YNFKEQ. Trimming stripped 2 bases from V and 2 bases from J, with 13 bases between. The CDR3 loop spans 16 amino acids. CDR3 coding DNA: TGTGCCAGCAGCCAATTGGGGAGGCGTGGCAATCAGCCCCAGCATTTT. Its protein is CASSQLGRRGNQPQHF.

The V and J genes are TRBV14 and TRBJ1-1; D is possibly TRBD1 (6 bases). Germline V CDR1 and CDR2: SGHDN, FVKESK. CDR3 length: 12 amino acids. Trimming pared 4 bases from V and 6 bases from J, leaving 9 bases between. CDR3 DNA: TGTGCCAGCAGCCCACAGGGTCCTGAAGCTTTCTTT. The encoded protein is CASSPQGPEAFF.

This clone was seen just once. CDR3 DNA: TGCGCCAGCAGCTTGGACAGGGGGGACTATGGCTACACCTTC. Residues: CASSLDRGDYGYTF. The rearrangement uses TRBV5-1 and TRBJ1-2; 8 positions agree with TRBD1. CDR1 is SGHRS and CDR2 is YFSETQ in the germline V gene. This CDR3 region has 14 residues. Losses at the gene ends were 0 bases for V and 3 bases for J; bases not matched to a gene: 1.

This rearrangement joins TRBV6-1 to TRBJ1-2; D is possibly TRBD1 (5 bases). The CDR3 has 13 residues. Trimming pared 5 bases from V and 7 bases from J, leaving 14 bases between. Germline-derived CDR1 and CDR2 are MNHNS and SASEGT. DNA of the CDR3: TGTGCCAGCAGTTTGGACAACGTCCTTGGCTACACCTTC. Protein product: CASSLDNVLGYTF.

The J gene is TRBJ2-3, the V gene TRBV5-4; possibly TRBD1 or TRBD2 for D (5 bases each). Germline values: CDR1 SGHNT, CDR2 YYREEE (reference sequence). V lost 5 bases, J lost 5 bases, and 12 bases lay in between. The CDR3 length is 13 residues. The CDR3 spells CASRTGTIDTQYF. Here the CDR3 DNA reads TGTGCCAGCAGAACCGGGACGATAGATACGCAGTATTTT.

CDR3 in amino acids: CASSGQGPLTGELFF. The CDR3 DNA reads as TGTGCCAGCAGCGGGCAGGGACCGCTCACCGGGGAGCTGTTTTTT. The chain recombines TRBV7-3 with TRBJ2-2, with D possibly called TRBD1 or TRBD2 (5 bases each). Per the germline V gene, CDR1 is SGHTA and CDR2 is FQGTGA. The V end was cut by 5 bases, the J end by 4 bases, with 14 bases between. The CDR3 covers 15 residues.

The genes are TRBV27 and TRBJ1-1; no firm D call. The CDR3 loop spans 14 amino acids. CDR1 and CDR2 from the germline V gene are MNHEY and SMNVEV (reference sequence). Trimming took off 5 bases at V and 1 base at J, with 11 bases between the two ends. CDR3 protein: CASSPRLGNTEAFF. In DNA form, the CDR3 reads TGTGCCAGCAGTCCCCGGTTGGGGAACACTGAAGCTTTCTTT.